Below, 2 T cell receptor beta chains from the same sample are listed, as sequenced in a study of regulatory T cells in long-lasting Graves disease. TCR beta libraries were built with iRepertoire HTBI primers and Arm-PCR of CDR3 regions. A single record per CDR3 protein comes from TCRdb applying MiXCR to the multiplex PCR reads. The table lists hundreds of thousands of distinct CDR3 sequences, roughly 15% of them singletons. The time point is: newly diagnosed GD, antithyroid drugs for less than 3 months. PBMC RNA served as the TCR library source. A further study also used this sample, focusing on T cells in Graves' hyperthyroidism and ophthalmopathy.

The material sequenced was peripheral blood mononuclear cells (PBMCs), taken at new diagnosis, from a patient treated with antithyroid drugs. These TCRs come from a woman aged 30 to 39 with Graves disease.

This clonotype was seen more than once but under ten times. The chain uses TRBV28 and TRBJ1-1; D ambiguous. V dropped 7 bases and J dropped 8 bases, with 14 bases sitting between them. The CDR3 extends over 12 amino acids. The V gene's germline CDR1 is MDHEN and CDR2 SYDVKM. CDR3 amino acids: CASTPGGYEAFF. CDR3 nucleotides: TGTGCCAGCACCCCAGGAGGTTACGAAGCTTTCTTT.

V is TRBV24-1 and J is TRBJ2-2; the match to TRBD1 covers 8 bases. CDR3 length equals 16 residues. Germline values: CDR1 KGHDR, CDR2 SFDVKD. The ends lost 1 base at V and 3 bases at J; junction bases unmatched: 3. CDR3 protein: CATSDLGQGDTGELFF. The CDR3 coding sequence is TGTGCCACCAGTGATTTAGGACAGGGCGACACCGGGGAGCTGTTTTTT.